This T cell receptor (beta chain) was profiled in a study of shared clonotypes between healthy human individuals. The study, taken as a whole, reports: It was anticipated that sequencing depth would influence how many clonotypes donors shared. Researchers sampled blood only, noting tissue repertoires likely differ.

Note on this clone: Its target is unknown.

Using immunoSEQ multiplex PCR, the repertoire was profiled, and TCRdb retains in-frame clones only, with some absent. This table holds millions of clones, 95% found once. Sequencing was performed on naive CD4+ T cells sorted from blood. Sample subset: CD45RA+ positively selected. The clonotype was recovered from a man aged 18 to 29 in good health.

Here the CDR3 reads CASSPPGGAYGYTF. The CDR3 nucleotides are TGCGCCAGCAGCCCACCTGGGGGGGCCTATGGCTACACCTTC. The chain couples TRBV5-1 to TRBJ1-2; D might be TRBD1 (6 bases). V dropped 4 bases and J dropped 4 bases, with 14 bases sitting between them. The CDR3 is made up of 14 amino acids. CDR1 is SGHRS, CDR2 YFSETQ, per germline. The full variable domain, rest sourced from reference TRBV5-1 and TRBJ1-2, is KAGVTQTPRYLIKTRGQQVTLSCSPISGHRSVSWYQQTPGQGLQFLFEYFSETQRNKGNFPGRFSGRQFSNSRSEMNVSTLELGDSALYLCASSPPGGAYGYTFGSGTRLTVV.